Following are 21 T cell receptor beta chains from one sample sequenced in a study of blood T cell repertoires in COVID-19. Only in-frame clones appear in the TCRdb table, and some are missing; sequencing was by immunoSEQ multiplex PCR. The sample holds roughly 700,000 clones; about nine tenths are singletons and the top ten take under 0.3%. The source material was peripheral blood. These receptors originate from a woman under 30 with acute or convalescent COVID-19.

The chain carries TRBV19 and TRBJ1-2; possibly TRBD1 for D (5 bases). CDR1 is LNHDA and CDR2 is SQIVND in the germline V gene (reference sequence). The length of the CDR3 is 15 residues. Trimming shortened V by 1 base and J by 2 bases, and 11 bases separated the two germline ends. CDR3 DNA: TGTGCCAGTAGTATAGCCGGCCGACAGAACTATGGCTACACCTTC. Its translation is CASSIAGRQNYGYTF.

The chain carries TRBV12-3 or TRBV12-4 and TRBJ1-1, with D maybe TRBD1 (6 bases). Trimming took off 5 bases at V and 11 bases at J, with 12 bases between the two ends. The CDR3 has 11 amino acids. For the CDR3, the DNA is TGTGCCAGCAGTCGACAGGCCGGGGCTTTCTTT. It yields the protein CASSRQAGAFF.

The genes are TRBV3-1 (or the pseudogene TRBV3-2) and TRBJ1-2; weak D call: TRBD1 (5 bases). V was trimmed by 7 bases and J by 4 bases, leaving 19 bases between them. The CDR3 has 15 amino acids. Germline values: CDR1 LGHDT, CDR2 YNNKEL (reference sequence). The CDR3 protein is CASMTTVGRGYGYTF. As DNA, the CDR3 is TGTGCCAGCATGACGACGGTCGGGAGGGGCTATGGCTACACCTTC.

The CDR3 DNA follows: TGCAGCGTATCGGGGAACACTGAAGCTTTCTTT. It is translated as CSVSGNTEAFF. V and J are TRBV29-1 and TRBJ1-1; the D is unclear. The CDR3 runs 11 residues. V was clipped by 6 bases and J by 1 base, with 6 bases between them. Looked up from germline, CDR1 is SQVTM and CDR2 is ANQGSEA.

V and J are TRBV29-1 and TRBJ1-1; TRBD1 agrees at 8 bases. From germline, CDR1 is SQVTM and CDR2 ANQGSEA. With 6 bases clipped from V and 1 base from J, the junction kept 7 bases outside the gene matches. This CDR3 is 14 amino acids long. As DNA, the CDR3 is TGCAGCGTAAACCACAGGGGGGCGAACACTGAAGCTTTCTTT. Encoded protein: CSVNHRGANTEAFF.

The chain employs TRBV10-3 and TRBJ2-7; 8 nucleotides match TRBD2. CDR1 is ENHRY and CDR2 is SYGVKD in the germline V gene. This CDR3 comprises 15 residues. Trimming removed 4 bases from V and 2 bases from J; junction bases left unmatched: 7. This CDR3 is CAISGGGGPTYEQYF. The CDR3, as DNA: TGTGCCATCAGTGGGGGCGGGGGGCCCACCTACGAGCAGTACTTC.

The chain couples TRBV5-1 to TRBJ2-3; D is unclear. Germline values: CDR1 SGHRS, CDR2 YFSETQ. The CDR3 contains 12 residues. The V end lost 4 bases, the J end lost 6 bases, and 9 bases lay between the germline ends. The CDR3 DNA sequence: TGCGCCAGCAGCATGTCCCTGGATACGCAGTATTTT. This sequence encodes CASSMSLDTQYF. The full variable domain, its missing parts supplied by reference TRBV5-1 and TRBJ2-3, is KAGVTQTPRYLIKTRGQQVTLSCSPISGHRSVSWYQQTPGQGLQFLFEYFSETQRNKGNFPGRFSGRQFSNSRSEMNVSTLELGDSALYLCASSMSLDTQYFGPGTRLTVL.

The J gene is TRBJ2-7, the V gene TRBV4-2, with D unclear. Trimming took 0 bases from V and 5 from J, leaving 14 bases between them. Germline V gives CDR1 LGHNA, CDR2 YNFKEQ. This CDR3 region has 15 residues. The CDR3, as DNA: TGTGCCAGCAGCCAAGAGAGCTCTTCCTCTCACGAGCAGTACTTC. It encodes CASSQESSSSHEQYF.

The chain uses TRBV4-1 and TRBJ1-1, with TRBD1 matching 9 bases. The CDR3 spans 15 residues. Germline CDR1 MGHRA, CDR2 YSYEKL. With V trimmed by 1 base and J by 3 bases, 3 bases remained unmatched. In DNA form, the CDR3 reads TGCGCCAGCAGCCAAGCGGACAGGGGAGACACTGAAGCTTTCTTT. Translating it yields CASSQADRGDTEAFF.

Of note for this clone: The same CDR3 also results from other DNA sequences found in this sample. The chain uses TRBV7-2 and TRBJ2-2; D is possibly TRBD2 (5 bases). CDR1 is SGHTA, CDR2 FQGNSA, per germline. V gave up 3 bases and J gave up 5 bases, with 7 bases separating them. CDR3 length: 13 amino acids. The CDR3 is CASSFRGTGELFF. The CDR3 DNA is TGTGCCAGCAGCTTTCGGGGTACCGGGGAGCTGTTTTTT.

V and J are TRBV11-2 and TRBJ1-2; 8 bases are a match to TRBD1. Trimming took 1 base from V and 7 from J; bases not matched to a gene: 5. Germline V gene sequence: CDR1 SGHAT, CDR2 FQNNGV. The CDR3 is 14 amino acids. CDR3 DNA: TGTGCCAGCAGCTTAGCGGGACAGGTGTCTGGCTACACCTTC. This sequence encodes CASSLAGQVSGYTF.

The chain recombines TRBV7-2 with TRBJ2-3; 9 bases map to TRBD2. The CDR3 consists of 14 residues. CDR1 and CDR2 (germline): SGHTA, FQGNSA. Unmatched junction bases numbered 2, after V lost 3 bases and J lost 4 bases. The CDR3 DNA follows: TGTGCCAGCAGCTTGGGGACTAGCTCAGATACGCAGTATTTT. Protein sequence: CASSLGTSSDTQYF. Filled out from reference TRBV7-2 and TRBJ2-3, the complete variable domain reads GAGVSQSPSNKVTEKGKDVELRCDPISGHTALYWYRQSLGQGLEFLIYFQGNSAPDKSGLPSDRFSAERTGGSVSTLTIQRTQQEDSAVYLCASSLGTSSDTQYFGPGTRLTVL.

The chain recombines TRBV30 with TRBJ1-1; 10 bases line up with TRBD1. V shed 2 bases and J 4 bases; nucleotides not matched to a gene: 4. The CDR3 is 14 residues long. The V gene's germline CDR1 is GTSNPN and CDR2 SVGIG (reference sequence). In DNA form, the CDR3 reads TGTGCCTGGAGTACCGGACAGGGGGGCACTGAAGCTTTCTTT. Translating gives CAWSTGQGGTEAFF.

This clone has only one observation. This chain uses TRBV6-4 with TRBJ1-1, with TRBD1 matching 9 bases. This CDR3 is built from 16 residues. The ends lost 4 bases at V and 0 bases at J; junction bases unmatched: 6. The germline V gene encodes CDR1 MRHNA and CDR2 SNTAGT. The CDR3 here is CASSGRDRELNTEAFF. In nucleotides, the CDR3 is TGTGCCAGCAGTGGACGGGACAGGGAATTGAACACTGAAGCTTTCTTT.

The rearrangement links TRBV3-1 (or the pseudogene TRBV3-2) to TRBJ2-1; 10 bases agree with TRBD2. V lost 4 bases, J lost 6 bases, and 9 bases stayed unmatched. Germline V gene sequence: CDR1 LGHDT, CDR2 YNNKEL (reference sequence). The CDR3 covers 16 residues. The CDR3 is CASSRRSSGGGNEQFF. The CDR3 DNA sequence: TGTGCCAGCAGCCGACGTTCGAGCGGGGGGGGCAATGAGCAGTTCTTC.

The V call is TRBV7-3, the J call TRBJ2-1; D might be TRBD2 (5 bases). The V end was cut by 3 bases, the J end by 0 bases, with 15 bases between. CDR3 length: 17 residues. CDR1 and CDR2 from the germline V gene are SGHTA and FQGTGA. Here the CDR3 reads CASSLRLRTSSYNEQFF. DNA for the CDR3: TGTGCCAGCAGCTTGCGTTTGAGGACTTCCTCCTACAATGAGCAGTTCTTC.

The chain has TRBV27 and TRBJ1-1; D is unclear. Trimming took 4 bases from V and 3 from J, leaving 15 bases between them. The CDR3 has 15 amino acids. Germline-derived CDR1 and CDR2 are MNHEY and SMNVEV (reference sequence). The CDR3 loop reads CASSSSSLGDTEAFF. As DNA, the CDR3 is TGTGCCAGCAGTTCTAGTAGTCTCGGGGACACTGAAGCTTTCTTT.

This sequence joins TRBV3-1 (or the pseudogene TRBV3-2) and TRBJ1-4; D gene uncertain. Trimming left V 1 base short and J 4 bases short, with 4 bases between. CDR3 length equals 13 residues. Germline loops: CDR1 LGHDT, CDR2 YNNKEL (reference sequence). CDR3 protein: CASSQVLNEKLFF. The CDR3 nucleotides are TGTGCCAGCAGCCAAGTCCTTAATGAAAAACTGTTTTTT.

The V call is TRBV25-1, the J call TRBJ1-6; D perhaps matches TRBD1 (6 bases). Deletions cut 3 bases from V and 10 bases from J, with 16 bases between. The CDR3 is 15 residues long. The V gene's germline CDR1 is MGHDK and CDR2 SYGVNS. The CDR3 DNA reads TGTGCCAGCAGTGATTGGTCAGGGGTCCAATCACCCCTCCACTTT. This translates into CASSDWSGVQSPLHF.

In DNA form, the CDR3 reads TGTGCCAGCAGCTTTTCGTTAGGGGCTGATTATGGCTACACCTTC. It codes for CASSFSLGADYGYTF. J is TRBJ1-2 and V is TRBV7-9, with a possible D match to TRBD1 (5 bases). Germline loops: CDR1 SEHNR, CDR2 FQNEAQ (reference sequence). Trimming took off 3 bases at V and 5 bases at J, with 16 bases between the two ends. The CDR3 sequence is 15 residues long.

This sequence joins TRBV12-3 or TRBV12-4 and TRBJ1-3; D is possibly TRBD1 (5 bases). The CDR3 has 13 amino acids. V lost 2 bases and J 9 bases, leaving 11 bases between the germline ends. The CDR3 nucleotides read TGTGCCAGCAGTTTAACGGCGCAGGGCACCATATATTTT. Residues: CASSLTAQGTIYF.